This TCR beta chain was sequenced for a study of control samples from healthy donors and cancer patients (TCRdb year 2020). In the germline V gene (reference sequence), CDR1 corresponds to LGHDT and CDR2 to YNNKEL. V was cut back by 0 bases and J by 2 bases, leaving a gap of 14 bases between them. The CDR3 goes from the cysteine to the phenylalanine over 17 residues. Just the 51-base CDR3 DNA is kept, in frame starting at base 1. The protocol used for the library was the immunoSEQ multiplex PCR assay. TCRdb carries this immuneACCESS record with in-frame sequences only. Its versions omit some clonotypes, under half of them owing to an unresolved V gene in the studies checked, with the rest unexplained. The sample data list about 220,000 clones, and around 94% of these were observed just once. The ten biggest clones cover roughly 1.6% of the sample. As to this clone: Its antigen target is currently unknown. No quality values exist for individual bases; no much larger clone is one base distant.

The TCR comes from a man aged 45-65 years in good health. The chain was built from TRBV3-1 (or the pseudogene TRBV3-2) and TRBJ1-3; no D segment can be confidently identified. Sequences were obtained from blood. The DNA sequence reads TGTGCCAGCAGCCAAGATGCCCAGAGGTTGACTGGAAACACCATATATTTT. Its translation reads: CASSQDAQRLTGNTIYF.